Detailed here is one TCR beta chain. These data belong to a study of blood T cell repertoires in COVID-19. Study-wide context: Acute-phase and convalescent COVID-19 samples originated in the United States, Italy and Spain. Sample material is recorded as cDNA or gDNA derived from T cells, B-cell-depleted T cells, or PBMCs.

Original processing methods: Reference gene primer amplification yielded estimated nucleated cell counts. This table comes from immunoSEQ multiplex PCR, and its TCRdb copy is limited to in-frame clones, with some not included. V and J calls and clone size are those listed in that table; D and trimming were worked out from the DNA. The table includes 150,000 to 200,000 clones, 70% to 90% detected once. CDR3 length: 16 residues. The sample consisted of peripheral blood. This sequence was found in a man in his sixties with active or convalescent COVID-19. The gene calls are TRBV21-1 and TRBJ1-6. TRBV21-1 is a pseudogene segment. Here the CDR3 DNA reads TGTGCCAGCTTATGGTTCCGGGGGGCCAATAATTCACCCCTCCACTTT. The encoded protein is CASLWFRGANNSPLHF.